These 18 T cell receptor beta chains originate from one sample sequenced in a study of shared clonotypes between healthy human individuals. The table came from immunoSEQ multiplex PCR; TCRdb's copy has only in-frame clones and leaves some out. The repertoire holds more than 550,000 clones, with over 60% as singletons. The sample was memory CD4+ T cells sorted from blood. Subset given: CD45RA-negative fraction. These receptor sequences come from a woman under 40 in good health.

This clone was seen only a few times. The J gene is TRBJ2-7, the V gene TRBV25-1; D may be TRBD2 (5 bases). Trimming shortened V by 3 bases and J by 5 bases, and 17 bases separated the two germline ends. This CDR3 comprises 15 residues. CDR1 and CDR2 (germline): MGHDK, SYGVNS. CDR3 coding DNA: TGTGCCAGCAGTGACCTACTAGTGCCCCACCACGAGCAGTACTTC. It specifies CASSDLLVPHHEQYF.

The sample holds one count of this clone. The rearrangement joins TRBV13 to TRBJ1-6, with D perhaps matching TRBD1 (6 bases). Germline CDR1 reads PRHDT; CDR2 reads FYEKMQ (reference sequence). Trimming left V 2 bases short and J 4 bases short, with 18 bases between. This CDR3 has 18 residues. The DNA for the CDR3 is TGTGCCAGCAGCTTACTTCAGGGGTCATCTCTGTATAATTCACCCCTCCACTTT. Translated, it gives CASSLLQGSSLYNSPLHF.

This clone was detected many times. V is TRBV5-6 and J is TRBJ2-1; maybe TRBD1 (7 bases). The CDR3 covers 16 residues. Germline V gives CDR1 SGHDT, CDR2 YYEEEE. The V and J ends lost 5 bases and 5 bases respectively, with 20 bases between them. The CDR3 is CASSSWRDRRHNEQFF. For the CDR3, the DNA is TGTGCCAGCAGTTCCTGGAGGGACAGAAGACACAATGAGCAGTTCTTC.

As for this clone: A much larger clone lies a single base off, so this may be a read error. The genes are TRBV19 and TRBJ2-7; the D is unclear. Germline V gene sequence: CDR1 LNHDA, CDR2 SQIVND (reference sequence). This CDR3 is built from 16 residues. The V end lost 1 base, the J end lost 9 bases, and 22 bases lay between the germline ends. CDR3 loop: CASSIGGRLAVDGQYF. The CDR3 nucleotides are TGTGCCAGTAGTATAGGAGGTCGCCTTGCCGTTGACGGGCAGTACTTC.

The chain carries TRBV12-2 and TRBJ1-5. TRBV12-2 is annotated as a pseudogene. CDR3 length: 19 amino acids. The CDR3 region is CASRLRRTNGDDSNQPQHF. CDR3 in DNA: TGTGCAAGTCGCTTAAGAAGGACGAATGGAGATGATAGCAATCAGCCCCAGCATTTT.

This clone has only one observation. The chain is built from TRBV25-1 and TRBJ2-2, with no clear D. Germline lookup yields CDR1 MGHDK and CDR2 SYGVNS. The V gene lost 7 bases and the J gene lost 7 bases, with 7 bases spanning the gap. CDR3 size: 11 residues. The CDR3: CASIFRGELFF. In DNA, the CDR3 is TGTGCCAGCATATTCCGCGGGGAGCTGTTTTTT.

DNA of the CDR3: TGCAGTGCCGCCGAACAGGGTATCGAGTACTTC. It is translated as CSAAEQGIEYF. The chain combines TRBV20-1 with TRBJ2-7, with D tentatively TRBD1 (6 bases). The germline V gene has CDR1 DFQATT and CDR2 SNEGSKA (reference sequence). The CDR3 sequence is 11 residues long. The ends were cut back, 6 bases at V and 11 bases at J, with 17 bases in the middle.

In this sample, this clone turned up a few times. The chain uses TRBV10-1 and TRBJ2-7; D is perhaps TRBD1 (6 bases). The germline V gene has CDR1 WNHNN and CDR2 SYGVQD (reference sequence). The CDR3 runs 17 residues. V lost 3 bases and J 2 bases, leaving 20 bases between the germline ends. CDR3 protein: CASSDGSSAGDPYEQYF. DNA for the CDR3: TGCGCCAGCAGTGATGGGTCTTCGGCAGGGGATCCCTACGAGCAGTACTTC.

This chain links TRBV5-1 with TRBJ1-1; 7 bases match TRBD1. Germline-derived CDR1 and CDR2 are SGHRS and YFSETQ. The CDR3 extends over 16 amino acids. Trimming took 4 bases from V and 10 from J; bases not matched to a gene: 19. The CDR3 nucleotides are TGCGCCAGCAGCCTCTCCTCCCCTCAGACAGGGTTGGGAGCTTTCTTT. Translated: CASSLSSPQTGLGAFF.

The chain uses TRBV6-1 and TRBJ2-7, with D perhaps TRBD1 (5 bases). Germline lookup yields CDR1 MNHNS and CDR2 SASEGT. This CDR3 contains 13 residues. V gave up 6 bases and J gave up 0 bases, with 9 bases separating them. CDR3 DNA sequence: TGTGCCAGCAGCCGACAGCCCTCCTACGAGCAGTACTTC. Amino acid sequence: CASSRQPSYEQYF.

V and J are TRBV18 and TRBJ1-2; D is unclear. Germline V gene sequence: CDR1 KGHSH, CDR2 LQKENI. The CDR3 is made up of 16 amino acids. V shed 2 bases and J shed 8 bases, with 21 bases lying between them. The CDR3 DNA reads as TGTGCCAGCTCACCAGTTTCCGGGGAGGCGGTGAAGGGCTACACCTTC. Translating gives CASSPVSGEAVKGYTF.

The chain carries TRBV7-8 and TRBJ2-1; TRBD2 agrees at 9 bases. CDR3 length: 15 amino acids. Germline lookup yields CDR1 SGHVS and CDR2 FQNEAQ. V dropped 5 bases and J dropped 7; count of bases not matched to a gene: 9. The CDR3 reads CASSPPGTSRNEQFF. CDR3 sequence (DNA): TGTGCCAGCAGCCCCCCCGGGACTAGCAGGAATGAGCAGTTCTTC. Supplemented by reference TRBV7-8 and TRBJ2-1, the full variable domain reads GAGVSQSPRYKVAKRGQDVALRCDPISGHVSLFWYQQALGQGPEFLTYFQNEAQLDKSGLPSDRFFAERPEGSVSTLKIQRTQQEDSAVYLCASSPPGTSRNEQFFGPGTRLTVL.

The genes are TRBV5-4 and TRBJ1-3; D might be TRBD1 (5 bases). Per the germline V gene, CDR1 is SGHNT and CDR2 is YYREEE (reference sequence). The CDR3 is 15 amino acids. Trimming shortened V by 3 bases and J by 0 bases, and 10 bases separated the two germline ends. CDR3 sequence reads: CASSSATDSGNTIYF. In DNA form, the CDR3 reads TGTGCCAGCAGCTCAGCGACAGACTCTGGAAACACCATATATTTT. The variable domain in full, with the rest retrieved from reference TRBV5-4 and TRBJ1-3, is ETGVTQSPTHLIKTRGQQVTLRCSSQSGHNTVSWYQQALGQGPQFIFQYYREEENGRGNFPPRFSGLQFPNYSSELNVNALELDDSALYLCASSSATDSGNTIYFGEGSWLTVV.

This clone was observed once. The genes are TRBV9 and TRBJ2-6; D remains ambiguous. The germline gives CDR1 SGDLS, CDR2 YYNGEE. The CDR3 sequence is 21 residues long. V lost 4 bases, J lost 0 bases, and 26 bases lay in between. CDR3 protein: CASSLRGILRFQDSGANVLTF. The CDR3 DNA follows: TGTGCCAGCAGCCTTAGAGGTATATTGCGTTTTCAGGACTCTGGGGCCAACGTCCTGACTTTC. The whole variable domain, filled in from reference TRBV9 and TRBJ2-6, reads DSGVTQTPKHLITATGQRVTLRCSPRSGDLSVYWYQQSLDQGLQFLIQYYNGEERAKGNILERFSAQQFPDLHSELNLSSLELGDSALYFCASSLRGILRFQDSGANVLTFGAGSRLTVL.

The chain has TRBV25-1 and TRBJ2-1; no reliable D call. There are 14 residues in the CDR3. Germline V gene data show CDR1 as MGHDK and CDR2 as SYGVNS. The V gene lost 2 bases and the J gene lost 9 bases, with 14 bases spanning the gap. CDR3 nucleotides: TGTGCCAGCAGTGAAACTCACCCTAGGATTGAGCAGTTCTTC. Its protein is CASSETHPRIEQFF. The complete variable domain, with remaining parts taken from reference TRBV25-1 and TRBJ2-1, reads EADIYQTPRYLVIGTGKKITLECSQTMGHDKMYWYQQDPGMELHLIHYSYGVNSTEKGDLSSESTVSRIRTEHFPLTLESARPSHTSQYLCASSETHPRIEQFFGPGTRLTVL.

J is TRBJ1-1 and V is TRBV5-1, with D maybe TRBD1 (6 bases). This CDR3 spans 15 amino acids. The germline V gene has CDR1 SGHRS and CDR2 YFSETQ. V was pared by 1 base and J by 3 bases, with 13 bases between. The chain's CDR3 is CASSLSAGGHTEAFF. The CDR3 DNA reads TGCGCCAGCAGCTTGTCAGCCGGGGGCCACACTGAAGCTTTCTTT.

This chain links TRBV28 with TRBJ2-7; D is ambiguous. The V end lost 2 bases, the J end lost 3 bases, and 8 bases lay between the germline ends. The germline V gene has CDR1 MDHEN and CDR2 SYDVKM. This CDR3 region has 13 residues. CDR3 DNA sequence: TGTGCCAGCAGTTTAAGGCTCGTCTACGAGCAGTACTTC. This translates into CASSLRLVYEQYF.

This clone appeared once. The rearrangement uses TRBV27 and TRBJ2-7, with 7 bases matching TRBD2. The CDR3 totals 15 residues. After removal of 6 bases from V and 4 bases from J, the junction contained 12 bases not matched to a gene. Germline values: CDR1 MNHEY, CDR2 SMNVEV (reference sequence). The CDR3: CASRRSGTVSYEQYF. The CDR3 nucleotides read TGTGCCAGCAGGAGAAGCGGGACGGTTAGTTACGAGCAGTACTTC.